Given below is one TCR beta chain in context. The antigen remains undetermined. At one end the junction does not follow the germline gene, possibly because of a read error. The CDR3 runs 17 residues. Germline V gives CDR1 LGHNA, CDR2 YSLEER. The source of the sample is a study of molecular identifiers for immune sequencing clone quantification. Methods described previously, with TCR primers listed, were used for bulk TCR libraries. One entry per CDR3 protein results from TCRdb running MiXCR on the PCR reads. Among approximately 590,000 distinct CDR3 sequences listed, 25% were seen once. The study's findings and limits: In naive cells, under 1% of molecules belonged to clones above 20 RNA copies, against over 97% in effector cells.

The rearrangement uses TRBV4-3 and TRBJ1-1, with D possibly being TRBD1 (6 bases). The origin of this receptor is a human donor in good health. Some libraries in this study had Jurkat cell RNA spiked in. The sequencing input was naive CD8+ T cells from blood, with Jurkat cell RNA spiked in. The subset was: FACS-sorted CD8+CD4-CCR7+CD45RA+ naive T cells. CDR3 loop: CASRQDGLRGGATEAFF. DNA for the CDR3: TGCGCCAGCCGCCAAGATGGGTTACGGGGGGGGGCCACTGAAGCTTTCTTT.